These T cell receptor beta chains were read from a single sample in a study of identifying expanded T cells in peripheral blood. The assay was immunoSEQ multiplex PCR, and TCRdb's table has in-frame clones only and misses some. The table has about 86,000 clones, around 90% seen once. Sequencing was carried out using blood. The source is a person aged 18 to 75 in good health. CDR3s leave out the opening cysteine and the closing phenylalanine or tryptophan.

j_call v_call cdr3_aa
TRBJ2-7 TRBV9 ASSVAQTGGRHEQY
TRBJ2-7 TRBV13 ASSLSGLGQAVDEQY
TRBJ1-6 TRBV27 ASSLVGGISPLH
TRBJ2-7 TRBV4-1 ASSQVFGSVNSYEQY
TRBJ1-1 TRBV6-5 ASSYSMWGGNTEAF
TRBJ2-1 TRBV11-2 ASSPTSGRNYGDEQF
TRBJ2-3 TRBV29-1 SVMLADTQY
TRBJ2-1 TRBV5-6 ASSLGALGFDEQF
TRBJ2-7 TRBV27 ASSLKPIYEQY
TRBJ2-3 TRBV19 ASSVTGEMDTQY
TRBJ1-1 TRBV5-6 ASSWGDYMNTEAF
TRBJ2-4 TRBV19 ASRQGLAKNIQY
TRBJ1-5 TRBV19 ASRTVVAGPLNQPQH
TRBJ2-1 TRBV9 ASSESSSGVKANEQF
TRBJ1-6 TRBV6-1 ASSTESYNSPLH
TRBJ2-7 TRBV19 ASSTLTKRGDTYEQY
TRBJ1-2 TRBV5-6 ASRYTHNANYGYT
TRBJ2-1 TRBV28 ASSLMGDEQF
TRBJ2-5 TRBV5-6 ASSRGWPETQY
TRBJ2-3 TRBV6-1 ASSAGLSTDTQY
TRBJ1-2 TRBV4-2 ASSQAGTDYGYT
TRBJ1-4 TRBV15 ATSIGTGPNEKLF
TRBJ1-6 TRBV5-1 ASTRDSSRNSPLH
TRBJ2-3 TRBV2 ARAQGSDTQY
TRBJ1-3 TRBV10-1 ASSATPSGNTIY
TRBJ1-3 TRBV19 ASSLPQGATGNTIY
TRBJ2-2 TRBV7-3 ASSSGGTELF
TRBJ1-4 TRBV11-2 ASSLGGLTTNEKLF
TRBJ2-2 TRBV10-1 ASSKGSAGGKDGELF
TRBJ2-7 TRBV13 ASSQHYEQY
TRBJ1-5 TRBV6-1 ASRERLNSNQPQH
TRBJ2-7 TRBV9 ASSGSTGGREQY
NA TRBV14 ASSPVGFGPEQY
TRBJ1-5 TRBV4-1 ASSQDLGQPQH
TRBJ1-3 TRBV6-1 ASSDGVSGNTIY
TRBJ1-1 TRBV6-5 ASSYSGGEAF
TRBJ1-1 TRBV5-6 ASSWNTEAF
TRBJ2-3 TRBV9 ASSVDAGGRHTDTQY
TRBJ1-1 TRBV5-1 ASSSGQGGTEAF
TRBJ1-1 TRBV5-1 ASSYGGRGGDTEAF
TRBJ2-6 TRBV18 ASSPTTSGANVLT
TRBJ2-5 TRBV7-3 ASSLTFQETQY